These 26 T cell receptor beta chains originate from one sample sequenced in a study of blood T cell repertoires in COVID-19. Sequenced by immunoSEQ multiplex PCR; TCRdb stores in-frame clones only, minus some. The sample contains hundreds of thousands of clones, 75% to 85% of which appear only once. Sequenced sample: peripheral blood. The receptors come from a woman aged 80 or over with COVID-19, enrolled during active disease.

This rearrangement joins TRBV2 to TRBJ1-2, with D perhaps matching TRBD1 (5 bases). Trimming removed 2 bases at V and 3 bases at J, with 7 bases between. The length of the CDR3 is 13 residues. The germline gives CDR1 SNHLY, CDR2 FYNNEI. The CDR3 reads CASSEWGDYGYTF. The CDR3 coding sequence is TGTGCCAGCAGTGAATGGGGGGACTATGGCTACACCTTC.

The chain combines TRBV6-1 with TRBJ1-4, with TRBD1 matching 7 bases. This CDR3 region has 15 residues. CDR1 is MNHNS, CDR2 SASEGT, per germline. The V segment lost 3 bases and the J segment 5 bases; nucleotides outside the gene matches: 6. CDR3 sequence (DNA): TGTGCCAGCAGTGAGCCAGGGGGAGGAAATGAAAAACTGTTTTTT. This sequence encodes CASSEPGGGNEKLFF.

V gene TRBV14 combines with J gene TRBJ2-7; TRBD2 aligns across 9 bases. This CDR3 has 15 amino acids. V dropped 1 base and J dropped 12; count of bases not matched to a gene: 13. CDR1 is SGHDN and CDR2 is FVKESK in the germline V gene. CDR3 sequence: CASSQGFAGGLYAYF. Written as DNA, the CDR3 is TGTGCCAGCAGCCAAGGATTTGCGGGAGGGCTGTACGCGTACTTC.

Worth noting for this clone: The missing conserved phenylalanine or tryptophan at the end of this CDR3 makes a read error likely. The limits of the CDR3 on the DNA are not certain, so only TCRdb's listed CDR3 is given. The chain employs TRBV6-4 and TRBJ2-4; the table names TRBD2, a call not compared with the DNA. With termini counted, the CDR3 has 12 amino acids. The germline CDR1 and CDR2 sequences are MRHNA and SNTAGT. The CDR3 loop is CASSDSISAGRL.

The chain combines TRBV28 with TRBJ2-7; the match to TRBD2 covers 11 bases. The CDR3 consists of 15 residues. Germline CDR1 is MDHEN and CDR2 is SYDVKM. V lost 5 bases and J lost 4; bases outside the gene matches: 7. The DNA of the CDR3 is TGTGCCAGCAGTAGGACGGGACTAGCGGAATACGAGCAGTACTTC. It encodes CASSRTGLAEYEQYF.

The J gene is TRBJ1-4, the V gene TRBV28; the D is unclear. V was shortened by 3 bases and J by 0 bases, with 5 bases between the two germline ends. Germline V gives CDR1 MDHEN, CDR2 SYDVKM. This CDR3 is 14 amino acids long. In nucleotides, the CDR3 is TGTGCCAGCAGTTTGATAGCAACTAATGAAAAACTGTTTTTT. This encodes CASSLIATNEKLFF.

V usage is TRBV14 and J usage is TRBJ2-7; TRBD2 matches at 10 bases. CDR1 and CDR2 from the germline V gene are SGHDN and FVKESK. This CDR3 is 14 amino acids long. V shed 4 bases, J shed 3 bases, and the junction held 3 bases outside the gene matches. The CDR3, as DNA: TGTGCCAGCAGCCTAGCGGGAGGCCGCTACGAGCAGTACTTC. It is translated as CASSLAGGRYEQYF.

The rearrangement joins TRBV5-1 to TRBJ1-6, with D possibly TRBD1 on 5 matching bases. Germline CDR1 reads SGHRS; CDR2 reads YFSETQ. Deletions cut 1 base from V and 6 bases from J, with 11 bases between. This CDR3 region has 15 residues. The DNA for the CDR3 is TGCGCCAGCAGCTTGCAACAGGTCGCTAATTCACCCCTCCACTTT. Translating gives CASSLQQVANSPLHF.

V and J are TRBV11-2 and TRBJ2-7; D possibly corresponds to TRBD1 (5 bases). Germline CDR1 and CDR2: SGHAT and FQNNGV. The CDR3 runs to 17 residues. Between the trimmed V and J ends, which lost 0 bases and 4 bases, there was a span of 19 bases. The CDR3 is CASSLDQGYQGQYEQYF. In DNA, the CDR3 is TGTGCCAGCAGCTTAGACCAGGGATACCAGGGTCAATACGAGCAGTACTTC.

V usage is TRBV24-1 and J usage is TRBJ1-5; possibly TRBD1 for D (5 bases). CDR1 and CDR2 from the germline V gene are KGHDR and SFDVKD. V lost 10 bases and J 3 bases, leaving 12 bases between the germline ends. This CDR3 is 13 amino acids long. CDR3 protein: CATSKGNNQPQHF. The CDR3 bases are TGTGCCACTTCAAAGGGGAACAATCAGCCCCAGCATTTT.

The genes are TRBV2 and TRBJ1-6; D might be TRBD1 (6 bases). CDR1 is SNHLY and CDR2 is FYNNEI in the germline V gene. The V end lost 11 bases, the J end lost 7 bases, and 15 bases lay between the germline ends. The CDR3 covers 13 residues. CDR3 nucleotides: TGTGCCGTACAGGGAGAAGGGAATTCACCCCTCCACTTT. The encoded protein is CAVQGEGNSPLHF.

V usage is TRBV9 and J usage is TRBJ2-4; no reliable D call. The CDR3 sequence is 14 residues long. Germline-derived CDR1 and CDR2 are SGDLS and YYNGEE. Trimming took 0 bases from V and 8 from J, leaving 12 bases between them. The CDR3 is CASSVDPGVDIQYF. In DNA form, the CDR3 reads TGTGCCAGCAGCGTAGATCCCGGAGTGGACATTCAGTACTTC. Full variable domain (outside the CDR3, taken from reference TRBV9 and TRBJ2-4): DSGVTQTPKHLITATGQRVTLRCSPRSGDLSVYWYQQSLDQGLQFLIQYYNGEERAKGNILERFSAQQFPDLHSELNLSSLELGDSALYFCASSVDPGVDIQYFGAGTRLSVL.

The CDR3 coding sequence is TGTGCCAGCAGCTTAGGGGGAGGGGGCAATGAGCAGTTCTTC. Its protein product is CASSLGGGGNEQFF. The chain recombines TRBV7-3 with TRBJ2-1; D possibly corresponds to TRBD2 (7 bases). Trimming left V 2 bases short and J 6 bases short, with 11 bases between. Germline V gives CDR1 SGHTA, CDR2 FQGTGA. This CDR3 comprises 14 residues.

The chain has TRBV19 and TRBJ1-2, with TRBD1 matching 8 bases. CDR3 length: 15 amino acids. Germline V gives CDR1 LNHDA, CDR2 SQIVND (reference sequence). V gave up 5 bases and J gave up 6 bases; unmatched junction bases: 11. CDR3 amino acids: CASSLQTPGGDGYTF. CDR3 in DNA: TGTGCCAGTAGTCTACAAACGCCAGGGGGCGATGGCTACACCTTC.

The chain is built from TRBV30 and TRBJ1-3, with TRBD1 matching over 10 bases. The CDR3 extends over 13 amino acids. CDR1 and CDR2 (germline): GTSNPN, SVGIG (reference sequence). Trimming removed 8 bases from V and 7 bases from J; junction bases left unmatched: 8. CDR3 nucleotide sequence: TGTGCCCTGCGACAGGGGGCAGGTAACACCATATATTTT. This gives the protein CALRQGAGNTIYF.

The chain is built from TRBV4-1 and TRBJ2-3; weak D call: TRBD2 (6 bases). This CDR3 is 18 amino acids long. The germline gives CDR1 MGHRA, CDR2 YSYEKL. V shed 4 bases and J shed 9 bases, with 29 bases lying between them. The CDR3 region is CASSPQPGPGGAGGTQYF. CDR3 coding DNA: TGCGCCAGCAGCCCGCAACCCGGTCCCGGTGGAGCTGGAGGGACGCAGTATTTT.

The rearrangement uses TRBV25-1 and TRBJ1-2, with 8 nucleotides matching TRBD1. V dropped 8 bases and J dropped 5; count of bases not matched to a gene: 4. Germline CDR1 and CDR2: MGHDK and SYGVNS. The CDR3 covers 12 residues. The CDR3 DNA reads as TGTGCCAGCTCCGACAGGGGTTATGGCTACACCTTC. Its protein is CASSDRGYGYTF.

The CDR3 DNA follows: TGTGCCAGCAGCTTGTATGAGGAAATCTATGGCTACACCTTC. It encodes CASSLYEEIYGYTF. V and J are TRBV5-5 and TRBJ1-2; no firm D call. The CDR3 length is 14 residues. V gave up 1 base and J gave up 4 bases, with 11 bases separating them. Germline V gives CDR1 SGHKS, CDR2 YYEKEE (reference sequence).

The chain uses TRBV2 and TRBJ2-4; D possibly corresponds to TRBD2 (5 bases). The V end lost 4 bases, the J end lost 1 base, and 11 bases lay between the germline ends. This CDR3 has 15 residues. Per germline, CDR1 SNHLY and CDR2 FYNNEI. The CDR3 nucleotides are TGTGCCAGCAGTGTGCCGGGGTGGGCCAAAAACATTCAGTACTTC. As protein: CASSVPGWAKNIQYF.

The chain carries TRBV30 and TRBJ1-1, with D tentatively TRBD1 (6 bases). The ends were cut back, 3 bases at V and 0 bases at J, with 11 bases in the middle. The V gene's germline CDR1 is GTSNPN and CDR2 SVGIG (reference sequence). CDR3 length: 14 residues. The CDR3 is CAWRTGSMNTEAFF. In DNA form, the CDR3 reads TGTGCCTGGAGAACAGGGAGTATGAACACTGAAGCTTTCTTT.

The chain carries TRBV9 and TRBJ1-5; 8 positions agree with TRBD1. The V and J ends lost 0 bases and 7 bases, in that order; junction bases with no gene match: 3. The CDR3 loop spans 14 amino acids. The germline CDR1 and CDR2 sequences are SGDLS and YYNGEE. In DNA form, the CDR3 reads TGTGCCAGCAGCGTAGAGGCAGGGGGCCAGCCCCAGCATTTT. Translation: CASSVEAGGQPQHF.

The rearrangement links TRBV27 to TRBJ2-3; 7 bases line up with TRBD2. The CDR3 extends over 14 amino acids. Germline trimming cut 4 bases from V and 3 bases from J; bases unmatched to any gene: 4. In germline, CDR1 is MNHEY, CDR2 SMNVEV (reference sequence). CDR3 protein: CASSYTSATDTQYF. DNA of the CDR3: TGTGCCAGCAGTTATACTAGCGCTACAGATACGCAGTATTTT.

The CDR3 loop is CASRPGLAYNEQFF. As DNA, the CDR3 is TGTGCCAGCAGGCCGGGGTTGGCCTACAATGAGCAGTTCTTC. V usage is TRBV6-5 and J usage is TRBJ2-1, with D perhaps matching TRBD2 (5 bases). The length of the CDR3 is 14 residues. V shed 6 bases and J shed 2 bases, with 11 bases lying between them. Germline-derived CDR1 and CDR2 are MNHEY and SVGAGI.

The chain uses TRBV27 and TRBJ1-4; 9 bases agree with TRBD1. The germline V gene has CDR1 MNHEY and CDR2 SMNVEV (reference sequence). Germline trimming cut 4 bases from V and 8 bases from J; bases unmatched to any gene: 5. This CDR3 comprises 14 residues. The CDR3, as DNA: TGTGCCAGCAGTTCACAGGGGGCGAGGGAAAAACTGTTTTTT. Its translation is CASSSQGAREKLFF. The whole variable domain, remainder taken from reference TRBV27 and TRBJ1-4, is EAQVTQNPRYLITVTGKKLTVTCSQNMNHEYMSWYRQDPGLGLRQIYYSMNVEVTDKGDVPEGYKVSRKEKRNFPLILESPSPNQTSLYFCASSSQGAREKLFFGSGTQLSVL.

V is TRBV11-1 and J is TRBJ2-5; 9 positions match TRBD1. Trimming at V came to 4 bases and at J to 1 base, leaving 1 base not matched to a gene. The germline V gene encodes CDR1 SGHAT and CDR2 FQDESV (reference sequence). The CDR3 extends over 14 amino acids. CDR3 protein: CASSWDRAQETQYF. In DNA form, the CDR3 reads TGTGCCAGCAGCTGGGACAGGGCCCAAGAGACCCAGTACTTC.

The chain uses TRBV11-2 and TRBJ2-3, with TRBD2 matching over 14 bases. V gave up 5 bases and J gave up 3 bases; unmatched junction bases: 4. The germline CDR1 and CDR2 sequences are SGHAT and FQNNGV. The CDR3 covers 16 residues. In DNA form, the CDR3 reads TGTGCCAGCAGCCTTGGGACTAGCGGGAGTACAGATACGCAGTATTTT. Translated, it gives CASSLGTSGSTDTQYF.